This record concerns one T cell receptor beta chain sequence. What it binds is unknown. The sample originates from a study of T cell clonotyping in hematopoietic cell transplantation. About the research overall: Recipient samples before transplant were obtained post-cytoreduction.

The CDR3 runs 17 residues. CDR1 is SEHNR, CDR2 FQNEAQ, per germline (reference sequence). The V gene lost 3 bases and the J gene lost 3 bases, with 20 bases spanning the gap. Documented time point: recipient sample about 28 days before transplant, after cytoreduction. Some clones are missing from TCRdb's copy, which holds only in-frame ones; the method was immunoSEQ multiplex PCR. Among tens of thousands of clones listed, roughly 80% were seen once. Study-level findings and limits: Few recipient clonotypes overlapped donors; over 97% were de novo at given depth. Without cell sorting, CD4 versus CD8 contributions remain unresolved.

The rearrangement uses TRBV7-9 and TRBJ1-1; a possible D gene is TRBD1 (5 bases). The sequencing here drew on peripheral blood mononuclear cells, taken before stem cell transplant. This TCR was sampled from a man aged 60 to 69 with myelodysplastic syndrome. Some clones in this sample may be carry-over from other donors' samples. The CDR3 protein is CASSLSPGAGLYTEAFF. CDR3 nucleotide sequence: TGTGCCAGCAGCTTGAGTCCCGGGGCAGGGTTGTACACTGAAGCTTTCTTT.